The TCR beta chain under discussion was sequenced for a study of blood T cells in healthy people across ages. The length of the CDR3 is 13 residues. CDR1 MNHEY and CDR2 SMNVEV come from the germline V gene (reference sequence). A J-beta primer mix and a sample-barcoded 5' primer were used in a second PCR of about 7 to 12 cycles. A 12-random-nucleotide template-switch adaptor tagged each cDNA molecule. TCRdb used MiXCR to reprocess the 5' RACE reads, holding one entry per CDR3 protein. This repertoire shows around 600,000 distinct CDR3 sequences, less than 60% found once; its top ten account for 20% to 25%. Whole-study results and caveats: What prevented conclusive comparison of naive and antigen-experienced cells was that PBMCs were unsorted. Long-lived donors carried more naive CD4+ cells and greater diversity than aged donors.

Concerning this clonotype itself: Its matching antigen is unknown. One end of the junction does not line up with germline, which may come from a read error.

The TCR comes from a man at least 80 years old in good health. J is TRBJ2-1 and V is TRBV27, with TRBD2 matching over 14 bases. Sequences were obtained from blood. This chain's CDR3 is CACRLAGGDEQFF. In DNA, the CDR3 is TGTGCCTGCAGACTAGCGGGGGGGGATGAGCAGTTCTTC.